This T cell receptor beta chain derives from a study of T cells in Graves' hyperthyroidism and ophthalmopathy. Study as a whole: Staff took peripheral blood when the initial diagnosis was made, before any treatment began.

Germline trimming cut 7 bases from V and 0 bases from J; bases unmatched to any gene: 5. The length of the CDR3 is 14 residues. Germline V lookup: CDR1 SGHAT, CDR2 FQNNGV. This clonotype was seen a few times. The target antigen is unknown. Researchers barred patients who had uncontrolled infection, other autoimmune disease, pregnancy or lactation. The source of the PBMCs was about 10 ml of fresh peripheral blood. Findings and caveats of the study: Most clonotypes that expanded in the thyroid above 0.001 also showed up in blood.

Authors of the study amplified TCR beta CDR3 regions from RNA transcripts. An initial round of RT-PCR targeting the TCR CDR3 relied on the HTBI primer set. TCRdb used MiXCR to reprocess the multiplex PCR reads, holding one entry per CDR3 protein. The sample lists around 610,000 distinct CDR3 sequences; 14% to 15% were seen once. Source material: blood. This chain uses TRBV11-2 with TRBJ1-1, with 7 bases fitting TRBD1. The TCR was taken from a woman between 40 and 50 years old with Graves' ophthalmopathy. The CDR3 loop is CASNQQGMNTEAFF. The CDR3 DNA follows: TGTGCCAGCAATCAACAGGGGATGAACACTGAAGCTTTCTTT.